The 11 T cell receptor beta chains below come from one sample, sequenced in a study of shared clonotypes between healthy human individuals. TCRdb's table, derived via immunoSEQ multiplex PCR, lists solely in-frame clones and lacks some. The table shows about 490,000 clones, with around 80% occurring only once. The sample comprised PBMCs. The receptors derive from a woman aged 40 to 55 in good health. Some clones in this sample may be carry-over from other donors' samples.

The table lists this clone with a count of one. The gene calls are TRBV18 and TRBJ1-2, with TRBD1 matching 9 bases. The CDR3 extends over 14 amino acids. The germline CDR1 and CDR2 sequences are KGHSH and LQKENI. The junction had 2 bases not matched to a gene; V was cut back by 2 bases and J by 4 bases. CDR3 sequence reads: CASSPTTGGYGYTF. CDR3 nucleotide sequence: TGTGCCAGCTCACCAACGACAGGGGGCTATGGCTACACCTTC.

V usage is TRBV28 and J usage is TRBJ1-1; the D gene is possibly TRBD1 (5 bases). V lost 5 bases to trimming and J lost 0 bases, with 19 bases between them. Germline values: CDR1 MDHEN, CDR2 SYDVKM. The CDR3 has 17 amino acids. The DNA for the CDR3 is TGTGCCAGCAGTCCAACCCTCGGGACCGGCATGAACACTGAAGCTTTCTTT. It is translated as CASSPTLGTGMNTEAFF.

This clone was counted once. This chain joins TRBV6-5 and TRBJ2-7, with TRBD2 as a possible D gene (6 bases). Trimming pared 4 bases from V and 2 bases from J, leaving 12 bases between. Per germline, CDR1 MNHEY and CDR2 SVGAGI. The CDR3 is made up of 14 amino acids. The CDR3 protein is CASSSPGLTYEQYF. Written as DNA, the CDR3 is TGTGCCAGCAGTTCGCCGGGACTCACCTACGAGCAGTACTTC.

This clone was observed a few times. Distinct nucleotide sequences in the sample also encode this CDR3. The rearrangement joins TRBV7-7 to TRBJ2-2, with D perhaps TRBD2 (6 bases). CDR3 length: 15 amino acids. The germline CDR1 and CDR2 sequences are SSHAT and FNYEAQ (reference sequence). Trimming took off 5 bases at V and 1 base at J, with 11 bases between the two ends. The CDR3 loop reads CASSALAENTGELFF. CDR3 sequence (DNA): TGTGCCAGCAGCGCCTTAGCGGAGAACACCGGGGAGCTGTTTTTT. Filled out from reference TRBV7-7 and TRBJ2-2, the complete variable domain reads GAGVSQSPRYKVTKRGQDVTLRCDPISSHATLYWYQQALGQGPEFLTYFNYEAQPDKSGLPSDRFSAERPEGSISTLTIQRTEQRDSAMYRCASSALAENTGELFFGEGSRLTVL.

The CDR3 region has the DNA TGCGCCAGGAACACCGGGGAGCTGTTTTTT. Its protein product is CARNTGELFF. This chain connects TRBV10-1 to TRBJ2-2; D call uncertain. Deletions cut 9 bases from V and 1 base from J, with 0 bases between. This CDR3 contains 10 residues. CDR1 WNHNN and CDR2 SYGVQD come from the germline V gene (reference sequence).

V and J are TRBV5-1 and TRBJ1-2; 8 bases are shared with TRBD1. Trimming took 5 bases from V and 8 from J; bases not matched to a gene: 11. This CDR3 is built from 14 residues. Germline values: CDR1 SGHRS, CDR2 YFSETQ. The CDR3 coding sequence is TGCGCCAGCAGTGATGGACAGGGATCACTGGGCTACACCTTC. Its translation: CASSDGQGSLGYTF.

This clone was recorded a few times. V gene TRBV14 combines with J gene TRBJ1-1; 8 nucleotides line up with TRBD1. Germline trimming cut 4 bases from V and 8 bases from J; bases unmatched to any gene: 9. The germline V gene has CDR1 SGHDN and CDR2 FVKESK. CDR3 length: 14 residues. The CDR3 loop reads CASSPSGDRQEAFF. The CDR3, as DNA: TGTGCCAGCAGCCCGAGTGGGGACAGGCAGGAAGCTTTCTTT.

The chain's CDR3 is CASSSGTLQGNEQFF. CDR3 DNA: TGTGCCAGCAGCTCCGGGACTCTCCAGGGCAATGAGCAGTTCTTC. The rearrangement links TRBV5-4 to TRBJ2-1; TRBD2 might be the D (6 bases). This CDR3 comprises 15 residues. Per the germline V gene, CDR1 is SGHNT and CDR2 is YYREEE (reference sequence). V lost 3 bases to trimming and J lost 6 bases, with 16 bases between them.

This clone appeared a few times. J is TRBJ2-1 and V is TRBV7-3; D unresolved. The germline CDR1 and CDR2 sequences are SGHTA and FQGTGA. This CDR3 is built from 12 residues. The V gene lost 3 bases and the J gene lost 14 bases, with 14 bases spanning the gap. The CDR3 loop reads CASSFEDGAKFF. The CDR3 bases are TGTGCCAGCAGCTTCGAAGACGGAGCTAAGTTCTTC.

This clone was seen a handful of times. The chain couples TRBV11-2 to TRBJ2-7; 9 positions match TRBD1. In germline, CDR1 is SGHAT, CDR2 FQNNGV. The CDR3 runs to 14 residues. V gave up 1 base and J gave up 3 bases; unmatched junction bases: 1. CDR3 in amino acids: CASSLAGQGYEQYF. The CDR3 DNA sequence: TGTGCCAGCAGCTTAGCGGGACAGGGCTACGAGCAGTACTTC.

This sequence joins TRBV11-3 and TRBJ1-4; perhaps TRBD1 as D (5 bases). Germline-derived CDR1 and CDR2 are SGHNT and YENEEA. The CDR3 covers 15 residues. Trimming stripped 5 bases from V and 0 bases from J, with 10 bases between. This CDR3 reads CASSRGGTTNEKLFF. CDR3 DNA: TGTGCCAGCAGCCGGGGGGGGACAACTAATGAAAAACTGTTTTTT. The complete variable domain, with remaining parts taken from reference TRBV11-3 and TRBJ1-4, reads EAGVVQSPRYKIIEKKQPVAFWCNPISGHNTLYWYLQNLGQGPELLIRYENEEAVDDSQLPKDRFSAERLKGVDSTLKIQPAELGDSAVYLCASSRGGTTNEKLFFGSGTQLSVL.